The entry below describes one T cell receptor beta chain. Its antigen is unknown. TCRdb recomputed calls from the 5' RACE reads with MiXCR, one row per CDR3 protein. The sample records about 340,000 distinct CDR3 sequences, about an eighth being singletons. This entry belongs to a study of T cells after yellow fever vaccination. Findings and caveats of the study: The CD4 compartment and the CD8 compartment contained a small share of clonotypes in common. Contaminating bulk clonotypes could be abundant in FACS-sorted repertoires.

Germline lookup yields CDR1 MGHRA and CDR2 YSYEKL. The CDR3 runs to 15 residues. The V segment lost 2 bases and the J segment 9 bases; nucleotides outside the gene matches: 5. The source of this sequence is a man between 18 and 35 years old who received the YFV17D yellow fever vaccine. Sample: CD4+ T cells sorted from PBMCs, taken 15 days after the yellow fever booster vaccination. The chain joins TRBV4-1 to TRBJ1-6, with TRBD1 matching 9 bases. For the CDR3, the DNA is TGCGCCAGCAGCCAACGGGACAGGGTTGGTTCACCCCTCCACTTT. Translating gives CASSQRDRVGSPLHF.